This passage covers 19 T cell receptor beta chains from one sample sequenced in a study of blood T cell repertoires in COVID-19. The method was immunoSEQ multiplex PCR; TCRdb's version includes in-frame clones alone and lacks a portion of them. The sample records over 250,000 clones, under 90% being singletons. The specimen was PBMCs or T cells enriched from blood (not recorded which). The receptors originated from a man younger than 40 with acute COVID-19.

The genes are TRBV21-1 and TRBJ2-3; the table names TRBD2, a call not compared with the DNA. TRBV21-1 represents a pseudogene. The CDR3 extends over 18 amino acids. CDR3 protein: CASSKDGAGGKETDTQYF. In DNA, the CDR3 is TGTGCCAGCAGCAAAGACGGAGCGGGAGGTAAAGAGACAGATACGCAGTATTTT.

This clone was counted once. Other DNA sequences in the same sample also yield this CDR3. J is TRBJ1-3 and V is TRBV9; D might be TRBD1 (6 bases). The CDR3 totals 15 residues. V was shortened by 0 bases and J by 4 bases, with 11 bases between the two germline ends. Germline-derived CDR1 and CDR2 are SGDLS and YYNGEE. The CDR3 bases are TGTGCCAGCAGCGTAGGGACGGGGGGCGGAAACACCATATATTTT. Its translation is CASSVGTGGGNTIYF.

The chain employs TRBV10-1 and TRBJ1-1; the D is unclear. Trimming stripped 0 bases from V and 0 bases from J, with 8 bases between. CDR1 is WNHNN and CDR2 is SYGVQD in the germline V gene (reference sequence). This CDR3 contains 15 residues. This CDR3 reads CASSESKQMNTEAFF. The CDR3 DNA reads TGCGCCAGCAGTGAGTCGAAACAGATGAACACTGAAGCTTTCTTT.

V gene TRBV7-8 combines with J gene TRBJ2-1; 9 bases align to TRBD2. Germline assignment: CDR1 SGHVS and CDR2 FQNEAQ. J gave up 4 bases and V 2 bases, and 18 bases lay outside the gene matches. CDR3 length equals 20 residues. The CDR3 bases are TGTGCCAGCAGCTTAATGGTGGTTAGCGGGAGCTCAGTTTCTTACAATGAGCAGTTCTTC. It is translated as CASSLMVVSGSSVSYNEQFF.

The J gene is TRBJ2-2, the V gene TRBV24-1, with a weak D call TRBD1 (5 bases). In germline, CDR1 is KGHDR, CDR2 SFDVKD. The CDR3 has 16 residues. Trimming removed 4 bases from V and 1 base from J, with 12 bases in between. CDR3: CATSEPGLLNTGELFF. DNA for the CDR3: TGTGCCACCAGTGAACCAGGGCTTTTGAACACCGGGGAGCTGTTTTTT.

The V and J genes are TRBV11-3 and TRBJ2-1; possibly TRBD1 for D (6 bases). CDR3 length: 17 amino acids. Per germline, CDR1 SGHNT and CDR2 YENEEA. V shed 1 base and J shed 4 bases, with 17 bases lying between them. CDR3 residues: CASSLGPTGTGYNEQFF. In DNA form, the CDR3 reads TGTGCCAGCAGCTTAGGGCCTACAGGGACCGGGTACAATGAGCAGTTCTTC. The full variable domain, rest sourced from reference TRBV11-3 and TRBJ2-1, is EAGVVQSPRYKIIEKKQPVAFWCNPISGHNTLYWYLQNLGQGPELLIRYENEEAVDDSQLPKDRFSAERLKGVDSTLKIQPAELGDSAVYLCASSLGPTGTGYNEQFFGPGTRLTVL.

Note on this clone: Germline and junction disagree at one end, which may indicate a read error. The gene calls are TRBV5-1 and TRBJ2-1; TRBD2 matches at 10 bases. CDR3 size: 17 residues. Germline V gene sequence: CDR1 SGHRS, CDR2 YFSETQ. The CDR3 sequence is CASSLGPSGSITPEQFF. The CDR3 nucleotides read TGTGCCAGCAGCTTGGGTCCTAGCGGGAGCATCACCCCTGAGCAGTTCTTC.

Written as DNA, the CDR3 is TGTGCCAGCAGCTTAGAGAGGGTGGAGTACAATGAGCAGTTCTTC. Its translation: CASSLERVEYNEQFF. The chain carries TRBV7-9 and TRBJ2-1, with TRBD2 as a possible D gene (5 bases). The germline CDR1 and CDR2 sequences are SEHNR and FQNEAQ (reference sequence). V was trimmed by 1 base and J by 4 bases, leaving 11 bases between them. The CDR3 runs to 15 residues.

The rearrangement joins TRBV27 to TRBJ1-2; 9 bases match TRBD1. Looked up from germline, CDR1 is MNHEY and CDR2 is SMNVEV (reference sequence). The V segment lost 4 bases and the J segment 8 bases; nucleotides outside the gene matches: 8. This CDR3 spans 14 amino acids. The CDR3 DNA reads as TGTGCCAGCAGTTCCGGATGGACAGGGGAGGGCTACACCTTC. Protein product: CASSSGWTGEGYTF.

The chain is built from TRBV6-5 and TRBJ1-4; TRBD1 is a possible D gene (6 bases). The V end lost 0 bases, the J end lost 5 bases, and 10 bases lay between the germline ends. In germline, CDR1 is MNHEY, CDR2 SVGAGI. The CDR3 is 15 residues long. The CDR3, as DNA: TGTGCCAGCAGTTACTCGAGGGGGAACAATGAAAAACTGTTTTTT. Translated, it gives CASSYSRGNNEKLFF.

The genes are TRBV15 and TRBJ2-1; 10 bases map to TRBD2. The J segment lost 8 bases and the V segment lost 5 bases, leaving 6 bases of the junction unmatched. The V gene's germline CDR1 is LNHNV and CDR2 YYDKDF (reference sequence). The CDR3 consists of 14 residues. CDR3 DNA sequence: TGTGCCACCAGCGATCCTAGCGGGAGCTATGAGCAGTTCTTC. Translation gives CATSDPSGSYEQFF.

The chain couples TRBV6-5 to TRBJ1-1; no clear D. CDR1 is MNHEY, CDR2 SVGAGI, per germline. This CDR3 is built from 11 residues. Trimming removed 7 bases from V and 6 bases from J, with 9 bases in between. The CDR3 DNA is TGTGCCAGCACGAGGGTCGCTGAAGCTTTCTTT. It specifies CASTRVAEAFF.

CDR3 bases: TGCGCCAGCAGTGATATCGGAACAGTAGATACGCAGTATTTT. It yields the protein CASSDIGTVDTQYF. The chain links TRBV10-1 to TRBJ2-3; D remains ambiguous. V gave up 3 bases and J gave up 5 bases, with 12 bases separating them. The CDR3 runs 14 residues. Germline lookup yields CDR1 WNHNN and CDR2 SYGVQD (reference sequence).

The J gene is TRBJ2-7, the V gene TRBV10-3; no reliable D call. The CDR3 sequence is 13 residues long. Trimming removed 6 bases at V and 4 bases at J, with 13 bases between. Germline V gives CDR1 ENHRY, CDR2 SYGVKD. In nucleotides, the CDR3 is TGTGCCATCAGGGCCCCTCCATCTTACGAGCAGTACGTC. Residues: CAIRAPPSYEQYV.

Details on this clone: One junction end disagrees with the germline gene, perhaps due to a read error. This chain connects TRBV28 to TRBJ1-5, with 7 bases aligning to TRBD1. Germline V gene sequence: CDR1 MDHEN, CDR2 SYDVKM. This CDR3 region has 16 residues. The CDR3 DNA sequence: TGTGCCAGCAGCCATAGTCGGGACAGTAATAATCTGCCCCAGCATTTT. This sequence encodes CASSHSRDSNNLPQHF. The full variable domain, with the rest looked up from reference TRBV28 and TRBJ1-5, is DVKVTQSSRYLVKRTGEKVFLECVQDMDHENMFWYRQDPGLGLRLIYFSYDVKMKEKGDIPEGYSVSREKKERFSLILESASTNQTSMYLCASSHSRDSNNLPQHFGDGTRLSIL.

The chain employs TRBV4-3 and TRBJ1-1; 7 bases map to TRBD1. Per germline, CDR1 LGHNA and CDR2 YSLEER. V lost 3 bases and J lost 4; bases outside the gene matches: 5. This CDR3 is built from 14 residues. CDR3 loop: CASSQEGAGTEAFF. Written as DNA, the CDR3 is TGCGCCAGCAGCCAGGAGGGGGCGGGCACTGAAGCTTTCTTT.

The rearrangement uses TRBV19 and TRBJ1-2; 9 bases line up with TRBD1. V trimming: 5 bases; J trimming: 7 bases; junction bases outside the gene matches: 8. The CDR3 consists of 14 residues. Germline assignment: CDR1 LNHDA and CDR2 SQIVND (reference sequence). The CDR3 coding sequence is TGTGCCAGTAGTCCCGGGACAGGGACGCGTGGCTACACCTTC. It codes for CASSPGTGTRGYTF.

This chain uses TRBV11-2 with TRBJ2-1; 10 positions agree with TRBD2. CDR3 length: 16 amino acids. The germline gives CDR1 SGHAT, CDR2 FQNNGV. The V and J ends lost 2 bases and 3 bases, in that order; junction bases with no gene match: 4. This CDR3 is CASSLLAGANYNEQFF. Here the CDR3 DNA reads TGTGCCAGCAGCTTACTAGCGGGGGCAAACTACAATGAGCAGTTCTTC.

CDR3 amino acids: CASSPRTPNNEQFF. The CDR3 DNA reads TGTGCCAGCAGTCCTCGGACTCCCAACAATGAGCAGTTCTTC. This sequence joins TRBV7-2 and TRBJ2-1; the D gene is possibly TRBD2 (5 bases). Trimming pared 6 bases from V and 5 bases from J, leaving 14 bases between. The germline V gene has CDR1 SGHTA and CDR2 FQGNSA. There are 14 residues in the CDR3.